Shown below are 14 T cell receptor beta chains from a single sample sequenced in a study of shared clonotypes between healthy human individuals. The repertoire was sequenced with immunoSEQ multiplex PCR; TCRdb's copy has only in-frame clones and lacks some. The data hold approximately 320,000 clones, with approximately 79% observed a single time. Material for sequencing was memory CD4+ T cells sorted from blood. The subset here: CD45RA-negative fraction. All receptors come from a young man in good health.

This clone was seen a single time. The rearrangement uses TRBV27 and TRBJ2-2, with 7 bases matching TRBD2. The trim removed 9 bases at V and 1 base at J, leaving 8 bases unmatched. The CDR3 sequence is 15 residues long. Germline loops: CDR1 MNHEY, CDR2 SMNVEV (reference sequence). The CDR3 region is CARPGGLENTGELFF. CDR3 DNA: TGTGCCAGACCCGGTGGACTAGAGAACACCGGGGAGCTGTTTTTT.

As concerns this clone: This sample also contains other DNA sequences that code for the same CDR3. This chain joins TRBV10-1 and TRBJ2-3, with D unresolved. The CDR3 totals 12 residues. The V gene lost 2 bases and the J gene lost 0 bases, with 0 bases spanning the gap. Germline CDR1 WNHNN, CDR2 SYGVQD (reference sequence). In nucleotides, the CDR3 is TGCGCCAGCAGTGAGAGCACAGATACGCAGTATTTT. Its translation is CASSESTDTQYF.

The CDR3 is CASLRDTTDTQYF. In nucleotides, the CDR3 is TGTGCCAGCTTACGGGACACCACAGATACGCAGTATTTT. J is TRBJ2-3 and V is TRBV28; perhaps TRBD1 as D (6 bases). V gave up 8 bases and J gave up 2 bases, with 11 bases separating them. The CDR3 is 13 residues long. In germline, CDR1 is MDHEN, CDR2 SYDVKM. Together with reference TRBV28 and TRBJ2-3, the CDR3 gives the full variable domain: DVKVTQSSRYLVKRTGEKVFLECVQDMDHENMFWYRQDPGLGLRLIYFSYDVKMKEKGDIPEGYSVSREKKERFSLILESASTNQTSMYLCASLRDTTDTQYFGPGTRLTVL.

The V call is TRBV18, the J call TRBJ2-7; TRBD2 aligns across 12 bases. Germline V gene data show CDR1 as KGHSH and CDR2 as LQKENI. This CDR3 comprises 16 residues. Trimming cost V 6 bases and J 4 bases; bases outside gene matches: 10. The CDR3 nucleotides read TGTGCCAGCTCCCCGAGACTAGCGGGAGAAACTTACGAGCAGTACTTC. Translating it yields CASSPRLAGETYEQYF.

This clone has only one observation. The sample carries other DNA sequences with the same CDR3. The V call is TRBV6-5, the J call TRBJ1-5, with D hard to call. This CDR3 has 14 residues. Germline V gene lookup returns CDR1 MNHEY and CDR2 SVGAGI. Trimming removed 2 bases from V and 0 bases from J, with 5 bases in between. This CDR3 reads CASSYSGSNQPQHF. The CDR3, as DNA: TGTGCCAGCAGTTACAGCGGTAGCAATCAGCCCCAGCATTTT.

This clone has at least ten counts. The chain has TRBV11-2 and TRBJ1-1, with D perhaps matching TRBD1 (5 bases). This CDR3 is built from 16 residues. Germline CDR1 reads SGHAT; CDR2 reads FQNNGV. Trimming cost V 4 bases and J 0 bases, with 15 bases left between them. Here the CDR3 DNA reads TGTGCCAGCAGCTGGACACTGGGATTAATGAACACTGAAGCTTTCTTT. Its translation: CASSWTLGLMNTEAFF.

The chain employs TRBV5-1 and TRBJ2-7, with 11 bases matching TRBD1. The germline V gene encodes CDR1 SGHRS and CDR2 YFSETQ. Trimming cost V 3 bases and J 7 bases; bases outside gene matches: 6. CDR3 length: 14 residues. The CDR3, as DNA: TGCGCCAGCAGCTACGGACAGGGGGCCGGGGAGCAGTACTTC. Its protein is CASSYGQGAGEQYF. Full variable domain (remainder filled in from reference TRBV5-1 and TRBJ2-7): KAGVTQTPRYLIKTRGQQVTLSCSPISGHRSVSWYQQTPGQGLQFLFEYFSETQRNKGNFPGRFSGRQFSNSRSEMNVSTLELGDSALYLCASSYGQGAGEQYFGPGTRLTVT.

This chain links TRBV6-1 with TRBJ2-1; weak D call: TRBD1 (6 bases). V lost 4 bases and J lost 4, with 17 bases in between. Looked up from germline, CDR1 is MNHNS and CDR2 is SASEGT. CDR3 length: 16 residues. CDR3 coding DNA: TGTGCCAGCAGTGGTACAGGGTCCCCCCCATACAATGAGCAGTTCTTC. Translating it yields CASSGTGSPPYNEQFF.

The CDR3 loop reads CAIREGTSTDTQYF. As DNA, the CDR3 is TGTGCCATCAGGGAGGGGACGAGCACAGATACGCAGTATTTT. The J gene is TRBJ2-3, the V gene TRBV10-3; tentatively, D is TRBD2 (6 bases). V was trimmed by 6 bases and J by 0 bases, leaving 10 bases between them. This CDR3 is 14 amino acids long. Germline CDR1 is ENHRY and CDR2 is SYGVKD.

The chain carries TRBV11-2 and TRBJ2-7, with a weak D call TRBD2 (5 bases). Germline V gives CDR1 SGHAT, CDR2 FQNNGV. Trimming cost V 4 bases and J 4 bases, with 11 bases left between them. This CDR3 spans 13 amino acids. This chain's CDR3 is CASSSLRGYEQYF. Written as DNA, the CDR3 is TGTGCCAGCAGCTCCCTCCGGGGATACGAGCAGTACTTC.

The table lists this clone with a few counts. The genes are TRBV7-9 and TRBJ1-1; D is undetermined. CDR1 and CDR2 (germline): SEHNR, FQNEAQ (reference sequence). V dropped 3 bases and J dropped 1 base, with 3 bases sitting between them. The CDR3 is made up of 12 amino acids. CDR3 sequence (DNA): TGTGCCAGCAGCTTCGGGAACACTGAAGCTTTCTTT. Translating it yields CASSFGNTEAFF.

This rearrangement joins TRBV28 to TRBJ2-7, with 12 nucleotides matching TRBD1. This CDR3 is 15 amino acids long. The junction had 4 bases not matched to a gene; V was cut back by 4 bases and J by 3 bases. CDR1 and CDR2 (germline): MDHEN, SYDVKM. In DNA, the CDR3 is TGTGCCAGCAGTTACCGGGACAGGGGGCACTACGAGCAGTACTTC. It specifies CASSYRDRGHYEQYF.

This chain uses TRBV15 with TRBJ1-5; no clear D gene. The CDR3 has 13 residues. V lost 8 bases and J 9 bases, leaving 17 bases between the germline ends. Germline CDR1 is LNHNV and CDR2 is YYDKDF (reference sequence). The CDR3 sequence: CATQLESSGPQHF. For the CDR3, the DNA is TGTGCCACCCAGCTAGAATCCAGTGGGCCCCAGCATTTT.

This clone was observed once. This rearrangement joins TRBV19 to TRBJ2-1; no reliable D call. Trimming pared 4 bases from V and 0 bases from J, leaving 13 bases between. The CDR3 contains 16 residues. CDR1 LNHDA and CDR2 SQIVND come from the germline V gene (reference sequence). This chain's CDR3 is CASSNPLGYSYNEQFF. In nucleotides, the CDR3 is TGTGCCAGTAGTAACCCTCTCGGTTACTCCTACAATGAGCAGTTCTTC. Complete variable domain (other parts from reference TRBV19 and TRBJ2-1): DGGITQSPKYLFRKEGQNVTLSCEQNLNHDAMYWYRQDPGQGLRLIYYSQIVNDFQKGDIAEGYSVSREKKESFPLTVTSAQKNPTAFYLCASSNPLGYSYNEQFFGPGTRLTVL.